These T cell receptor beta chains were read from a single sample in a study of blood T cell repertoires in COVID-19. Data came from immunoSEQ multiplex PCR; TCRdb stores just in-frame clones and leaves some out. In the table there are roughly 230,000 clones, approximately 83% of which are singletons. The sequenced sample consisted of peripheral blood. These receptors came from a man between 40 and 49 years old with acute or convalescent COVID-19. The CDR3 runs from the conserved cysteine through the conserved F or W. A D gene is named only where the DNA matches it firmly. Not all rows give a size; the values are once, few, many and, for expanded clones, a class.

J gene: TRBJ2-5; D gene: TRBD2; V gene: TRBV5-5; clone size: .; CDR3 DNA: TGTGCCAGCAGTTCTACTAGCGGGAGCTCTTCGTGGGAGACCCAGTACTTC; CDR3 protein: CASSSTSGSSSWETQYF
J gene: TRBJ1-5; D gene: TRBD1; V gene: TRBV6-2/TRBV6-3; clone size: .; CDR3 DNA: TGTGCCAGCAGCCGACCGGGACAGAGTCAGCCCCAGCATTTT; CDR3 protein: CASSRPGQSQPQHF
J gene: TRBJ1-5; D gene: .; V gene: TRBV7-5; clone size: .; CDR3 DNA: TGTGTCAGAAGCATTACGGGGAGCAATCAGCCCCAGCATTTT; CDR3 protein: CVRSITGSNQPQHF
J gene: TRBJ2-5; D gene: .; V gene: TRBV6-5; clone size: .; CDR3 DNA: TGTGCCAGCAGCTTCGGGGAGACCCAGTACTTC; CDR3 protein: CASSFGETQYF
J gene: TRBJ2-2; D gene: TRBD2; V gene: TRBV2; clone size: .; CDR3 DNA: TGTGCCAGCAGTGAATATGGCGGGAGAAACACCGGGGAGCTGTTTTTT; CDR3 protein: CASSEYGGRNTGELFF
J gene: TRBJ1-3; D gene: .; V gene: TRBV21-1; clone size: .; CDR3 DNA: TGTGCCAGCAGCTTAACCAGGGAAAACACCATATATTTT; CDR3 protein: CASSLTRENTIYF
J gene: TRBJ1-2; D gene: .; V gene: TRBV14; clone size: once; CDR3 DNA: TGTGCCACAACCAAGGGGCAGGACTATGGCTACACCTTC; CDR3 protein: CATTKGQDYGYTF
J gene: TRBJ1-5; D gene: .; V gene: TRBV15; clone size: .; CDR3 DNA: TGTGCCACCAGCACTCACTTGGGGGGGTTGAACAATCAGCCCCAGCATTTT; CDR3 protein: CATSTHLGGLNNQPQHF
J gene: TRBJ1-2; D gene: TRBD1; V gene: TRBV5-4; clone size: .; CDR3 DNA: TGTGCCAGCACCAAACAGGGGGCGCGGGCTAACTATGGCTACACCTTC; CDR3 protein: CASTKQGARANYGYTF
J gene: TRBJ2-1; D gene: TRBD2; V gene: TRBV14; clone size: few; CDR3 DNA: TGTGCCAGCAGCCCCCTCAGATGGGCGGGAGCCTACAATGAGCAGTTCTTC; CDR3 protein: CASSPLRWAGAYNEQFF
J gene: TRBJ2-1; D gene: TRBD2; V gene: TRBV29-1; clone size: once; CDR3 DNA: TGCAGCGGGGAAGCGGGAGGGAGTGAGCAGTTCTTC; CDR3 protein: CSGEAGGSEQFF
J gene: TRBJ2-7; D gene: TRBD2; V gene: TRBV5-1; clone size: .; CDR3 DNA: TGCGCCAGCAGCCTTGCGGCTAGCGGGAGGAGCTCCTACGAGCAGTACTTC; CDR3 protein: CASSLAASGRSSYEQYF
J gene: TRBJ2-1; D gene: TRBD2; V gene: TRBV7-2; clone size: .; CDR3 DNA: TGTGCCAGCAGCCAAACTAGCGGGAGCGACAATGAGCAGTTCTTC; CDR3 protein: CASSQTSGSDNEQFF
J gene: TRBJ2-5; D gene: .; V gene: TRBV7-8; clone size: .; CDR3 DNA: TGTGCCAGCAGCCCGACTGGGGCGGAGACCCAGTACTTC; CDR3 protein: CASSPTGAETQYF
J gene: TRBJ1-2; D gene: .; V gene: TRBV6-5; clone size: .; CDR3 DNA: TGTGCCAGCACCCCCGCCCGGGGATACGGCTACACCTTC; CDR3 protein: CASTPARGYGYTF
J gene: TRBJ1-2; D gene: .; V gene: TRBV6-6; clone size: .; CDR3 DNA: TGTGCCAGCAGTTCGGGAACGGGCTACACCTTC; CDR3 protein: CASSSGTGYTF
J gene: TRBJ2-7; D gene: TRBD2; V gene: TRBV6-5; clone size: .; CDR3 DNA: TGTGCCAGCAGTTACTCGAGACTAGCGGGGTCCTACGAGCAGTACTTC; CDR3 protein: CASSYSRLAGSYEQYF
J gene: TRBJ2-7; D gene: TRBD2; V gene: TRBV9; clone size: .; CDR3 DNA: TGTGCCAGCAGCTTCCAAGGGGGACTAGGGTACGAGCAGTACTTC; CDR3 protein: CASSFQGGLGYEQYF
J gene: TRBJ2-5; D gene: .; V gene: TRBV5-1; clone size: .; CDR3 DNA: TGCGCCAGCAGCTTGGGGGAGGTAGAGACCCAGTACTTC; CDR3 protein: CASSLGEVETQYF
J gene: TRBJ2-2; D gene: TRBD2; V gene: TRBV9; clone size: .; CDR3 DNA: TGTGCCAGCAGCGTAGTTAGCGGGAGGGCTGACACCGGGGAGCTGTTTTTT; CDR3 protein: CASSVVSGRADTGELFF
J gene: TRBJ1-2; D gene: TRBD1; V gene: TRBV6-5; clone size: .; CDR3 DNA: TGTGCCAGCAGGGACGATGGACAGGCCCCCTATGGCTACACCTTC; CDR3 protein: CASRDDGQAPYGYTF
J gene: TRBJ2-5; D gene: TRBD1; V gene: TRBV3-1/TRBV3-2; clone size: .; CDR3 DNA: TGTGCCGGAGGACAGGGGCCGCAAGAGACCCAGTACTTC; CDR3 protein: CAGGQGPQETQYF
J gene: TRBJ2-7; D gene: .; V gene: TRBV6-5; clone size: .; CDR3 DNA: TGTGCCAGCAGTCCCAGAGGAGATTACGAGCAGTACTTC; CDR3 protein: CASSPRGDYEQYF
J gene: TRBJ1-2; D gene: .; V gene: TRBV27; clone size: .; CDR3 DNA: TGTGCCAGCAGCGTGGGTGGAGGGAATCGCTACACCTTC; CDR3 protein: CASSVGGGNRYTF
J gene: TRBJ1-5; D gene: TRBD1; V gene: TRBV5-1; clone size: .; CDR3 DNA: TGCGCCAGCAGCTCCGGACAGGGAGTCAGTCAGCCCCAGCATTTT; CDR3 protein: CASSSGQGVSQPQHF
J gene: TRBJ2-1; D gene: .; V gene: TRBV11-1; clone size: once; CDR3 DNA: TGTGCCAGCAGCTTAGCGGGGGCGAGGTGGAGCTACAATGAGCAGTTCTTC; CDR3 protein: CASSLAGARWSYNEQFF
J gene: TRBJ2-7; D gene: .; V gene: TRBV11-2; clone size: .; CDR3 DNA: TGTGCCAGCAGCCTTCTAGACTACGAGCAGTACTTC; CDR3 protein: CASSLLDYEQYF